One and the same sample provided the 10 T cell receptor beta chains below, sequenced in a study of T cell repertoires in cytomegalovirus infection. TCRdb fed the reads into MiXCR, producing one record per CDR3 protein. The table includes 270,000 or so distinct CDR3 sequences, over 15% detected once. Sequencing used CD8+ T cells from PBMCs. These receptor sequences come from a human donor in good health (CMV status not recorded). Some clones in this sample may be carry-over from other donors' samples.

This clonotype has just a few counts. This chain connects TRBV5-4 to TRBJ1-1, with TRBD1 as a possible D gene (5 bases). Per the germline V gene, CDR1 is SGHNT and CDR2 is YYREEE (reference sequence). The CDR3 runs 12 residues. The V end lost 0 bases, the J end lost 8 bases, and 8 bases lay between the germline ends. This CDR3 reads CASSLVQGEAFF. The CDR3 coding sequence is TGTGCCAGCAGCTTGGTTCAGGGAGAAGCTTTCTTT. The full variable domain, rest sourced from reference TRBV5-4 and TRBJ1-1, is ETGVTQSPTHLIKTRGQQVTLRCSSQSGHNTVSWYQQALGQGPQFIFQYYREEENGRGNFPPRFSGLQFPNYSSELNVNALELDDSALYLCASSLVQGEAFFGQGTRLTVV.

This clonotype has a count of ten or more. The chain is built from TRBV6-1 and TRBJ1-4; no clear D gene. The germline V gene has CDR1 MNHNS and CDR2 SASEGT. This CDR3 comprises 16 residues. V lost 5 bases, J lost 1 base, and 14 bases lay in between. CDR3: CASSTSPWGTNEKLFF. In nucleotides, the CDR3 is TGTGCCAGCAGTACCTCACCGTGGGGAACTAATGAAAAACTGTTTTTT.

The rearrangement links TRBV2 to TRBJ2-3; D may be TRBD1 (5 bases). Trimming cost V 4 bases and J 7 bases, with 18 bases left between them. The CDR3 has 15 amino acids. Germline CDR1 and CDR2: SNHLY and FYNNEI. CDR3 DNA: TGTGCCAGCAGTGGCGAAGGGGCGGTCAGTAATACGCAGTATTTT. Translation gives CASSGEGAVSNTQYF.

This clonotype occurred a few times. The rearrangement uses TRBV7-9 and TRBJ2-7; D perhaps matches TRBD2 (5 bases). V gave up 5 bases and J gave up 5 bases, with 13 bases separating them. Germline CDR1 reads SEHNR; CDR2 reads FQNEAQ (reference sequence). The CDR3 sequence is 13 residues long. The CDR3 is CASSPAGRDEQYF. The CDR3 DNA follows: TGTGCCAGCAGCCCCGCGGGCCGGGACGAGCAGTACTTC.

As for this clonotype: A read error may explain this, as a much larger clone is one base away. The rearrangement joins TRBV6-1 to TRBJ2-7, with TRBD1 matching 8 bases. Per the germline V gene, CDR1 is MNHNS and CDR2 is SASEGT. Trimming removed 2 bases from V and 6 bases from J; junction bases left unmatched: 9. The CDR3 consists of 15 residues. As DNA, the CDR3 is TGTGCCAGCAGTGAAACGACAGGGGATGTAAGCGAGCAGTACTTC. Amino acids: CASSETTGDVSEQYF.

The chain combines TRBV12-3 or TRBV12-4 with TRBJ2-7; D perhaps matches TRBD1 (6 bases). Trimming shortened V by 1 base and J by 9 bases, and 25 bases separated the two germline ends. The CDR3 spans 17 residues. The CDR3 DNA is TGTGCCAGCAGTTTAGGCTACCAGACAGGACTTACGGAAGGGCAGTACTTC. Translation gives CASSLGYQTGLTEGQYF.

The gene calls are TRBV4-1 and TRBJ2-3, with 7 bases matching TRBD1. Germline loops: CDR1 MGHRA, CDR2 YSYEKL. The CDR3 consists of 19 residues. Germline trimming cut 4 bases from V and 2 bases from J; bases unmatched to any gene: 18. This CDR3 reads CASSRPKGDSPSYTDTQYF. The DNA for the CDR3 is TGCGCCAGCAGCCGGCCAAAGGGGGACAGCCCATCTTACACAGATACGCAGTATTTT.

The J gene is TRBJ2-7, the V gene TRBV7-3; 7 bases map to TRBD1. V was pared by 7 bases and J by 6 bases, with 9 bases of the junction left unmatched. Germline values: CDR1 SGHTA, CDR2 FQGTGA. This CDR3 has 13 amino acids. CDR3 residues: CASTGTDVGEQYF. CDR3 nucleotide sequence: TGTGCCAGCACCGGGACAGACGTTGGCGAGCAGTACTTC.

Turning to this clonotype: A single base separates this from a much larger clone, so it may be a read error. V is TRBV19 and J is TRBJ1-5; D remains ambiguous. The V gene lost 7 bases and the J gene lost 7 bases, with 20 bases spanning the gap. The CDR3 extends over 15 amino acids. Germline CDR1 is LNHDA and CDR2 is SQIVND (reference sequence). The CDR3 region is CASTLGGRSGQPQHF. The CDR3 DNA reads TGTGCCAGTACCCTCGGCGGGAGGAGCGGCCAGCCCCAGCATTTT. The entire variable domain, with the rest obtained from reference TRBV19 and TRBJ1-5, is as follows: DGGITQSPKYLFRKEGQNVTLSCEQNLNHDAMYWYRQDPGQGLRLIYYSQIVNDFQKGDIAEGYSVSREKKESFPLTVTSAQKNPTAFYLCASTLGGRSGQPQHFGDGTRLSIL.

This clonotype was counted ten times or more. The chain combines TRBV28 with TRBJ2-1, with D possibly being TRBD1 (6 bases). V was pared by 9 bases and J by 7 bases, with 13 bases between. Germline assignment: CDR1 MDHEN and CDR2 SYDVKM. CDR3 length equals 12 residues. This CDR3 reads CASQKGVNEQFF. The CDR3 DNA sequence: TGTGCCAGTCAAAAGGGGGTGAATGAGCAGTTCTTC.